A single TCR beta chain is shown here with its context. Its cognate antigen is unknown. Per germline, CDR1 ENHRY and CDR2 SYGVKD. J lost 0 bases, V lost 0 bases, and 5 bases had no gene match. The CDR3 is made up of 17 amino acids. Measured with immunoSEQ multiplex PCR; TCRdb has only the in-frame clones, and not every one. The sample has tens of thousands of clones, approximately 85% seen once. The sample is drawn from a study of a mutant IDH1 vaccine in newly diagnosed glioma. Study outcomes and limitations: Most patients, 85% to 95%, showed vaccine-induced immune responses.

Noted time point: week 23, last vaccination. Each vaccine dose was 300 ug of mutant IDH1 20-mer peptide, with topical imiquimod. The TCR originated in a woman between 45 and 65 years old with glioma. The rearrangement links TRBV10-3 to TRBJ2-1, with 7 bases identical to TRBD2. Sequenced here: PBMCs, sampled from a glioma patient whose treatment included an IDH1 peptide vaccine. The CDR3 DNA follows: TGTGCCATCAGTGAGTCGGTACTAGCGTCCTCCTACAATGAGCAGTTCTTC. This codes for CAISESVLASSYNEQFF.